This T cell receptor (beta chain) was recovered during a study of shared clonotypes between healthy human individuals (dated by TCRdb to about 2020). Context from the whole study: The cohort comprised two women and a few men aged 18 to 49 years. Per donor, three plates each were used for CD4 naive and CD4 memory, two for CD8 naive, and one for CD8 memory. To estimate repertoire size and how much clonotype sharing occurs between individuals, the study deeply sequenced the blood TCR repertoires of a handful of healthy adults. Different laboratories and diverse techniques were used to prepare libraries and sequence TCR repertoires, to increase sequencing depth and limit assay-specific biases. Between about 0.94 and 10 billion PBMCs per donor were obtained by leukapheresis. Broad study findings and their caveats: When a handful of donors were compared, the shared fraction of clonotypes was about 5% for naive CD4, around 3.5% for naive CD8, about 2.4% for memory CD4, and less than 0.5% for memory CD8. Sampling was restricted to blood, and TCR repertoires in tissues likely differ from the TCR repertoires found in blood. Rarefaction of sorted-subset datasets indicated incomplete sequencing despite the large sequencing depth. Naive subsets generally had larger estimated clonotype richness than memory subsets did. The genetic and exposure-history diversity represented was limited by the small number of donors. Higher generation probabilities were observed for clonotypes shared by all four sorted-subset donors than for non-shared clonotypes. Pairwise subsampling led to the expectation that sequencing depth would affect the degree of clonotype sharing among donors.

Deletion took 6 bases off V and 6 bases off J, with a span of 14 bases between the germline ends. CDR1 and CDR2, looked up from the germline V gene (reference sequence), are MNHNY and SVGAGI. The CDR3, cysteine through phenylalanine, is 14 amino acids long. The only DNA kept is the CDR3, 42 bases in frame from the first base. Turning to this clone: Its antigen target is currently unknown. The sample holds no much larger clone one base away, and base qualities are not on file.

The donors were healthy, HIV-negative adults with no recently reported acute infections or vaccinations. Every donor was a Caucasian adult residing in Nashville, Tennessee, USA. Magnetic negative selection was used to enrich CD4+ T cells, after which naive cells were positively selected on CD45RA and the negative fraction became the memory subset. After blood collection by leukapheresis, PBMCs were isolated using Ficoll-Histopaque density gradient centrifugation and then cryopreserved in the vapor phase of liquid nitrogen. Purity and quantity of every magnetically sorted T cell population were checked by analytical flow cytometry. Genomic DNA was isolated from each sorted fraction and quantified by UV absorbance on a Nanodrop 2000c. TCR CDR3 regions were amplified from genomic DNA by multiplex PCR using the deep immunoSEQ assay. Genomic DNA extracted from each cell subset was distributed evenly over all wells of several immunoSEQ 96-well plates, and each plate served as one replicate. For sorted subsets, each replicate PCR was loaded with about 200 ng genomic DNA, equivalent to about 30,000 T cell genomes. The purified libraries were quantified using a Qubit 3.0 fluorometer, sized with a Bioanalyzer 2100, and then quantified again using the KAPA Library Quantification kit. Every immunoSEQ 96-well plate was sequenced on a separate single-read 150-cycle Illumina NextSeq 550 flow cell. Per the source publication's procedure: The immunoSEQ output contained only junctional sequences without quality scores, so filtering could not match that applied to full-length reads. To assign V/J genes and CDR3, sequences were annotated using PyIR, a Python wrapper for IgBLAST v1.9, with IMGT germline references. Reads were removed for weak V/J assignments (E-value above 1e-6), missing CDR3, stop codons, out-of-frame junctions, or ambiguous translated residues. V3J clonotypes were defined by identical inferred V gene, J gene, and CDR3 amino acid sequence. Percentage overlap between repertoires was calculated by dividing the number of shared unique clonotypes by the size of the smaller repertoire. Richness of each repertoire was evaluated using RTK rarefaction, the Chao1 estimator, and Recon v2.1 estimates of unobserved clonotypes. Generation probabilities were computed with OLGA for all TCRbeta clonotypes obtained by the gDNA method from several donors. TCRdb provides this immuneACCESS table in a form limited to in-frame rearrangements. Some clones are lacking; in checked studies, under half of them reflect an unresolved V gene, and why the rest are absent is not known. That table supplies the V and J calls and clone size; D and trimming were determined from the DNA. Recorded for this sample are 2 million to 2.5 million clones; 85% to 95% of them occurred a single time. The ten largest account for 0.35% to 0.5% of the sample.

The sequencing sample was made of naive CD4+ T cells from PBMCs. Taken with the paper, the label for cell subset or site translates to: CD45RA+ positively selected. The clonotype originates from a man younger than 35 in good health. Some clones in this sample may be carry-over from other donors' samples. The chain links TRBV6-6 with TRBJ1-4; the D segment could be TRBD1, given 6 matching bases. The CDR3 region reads CASSPRGSDEKLFF. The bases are TGTGCCAGCAGCCCCAGGGGATCAGATGAAAAACTGTTTTTT.